Sequencing of this T cell receptor (beta chain) was carried out in a study of Tregs in tolerant kidney transplant recipients. The method was immunoSEQ multiplex PCR; TCRdb's version includes in-frame clones alone and lacks a portion of them. This sample carries about 44,000 clones, 95% of them seen once, and the ten largest clones take about 0.36%. Germline-derived CDR1 and CDR2 are KGHSH and LQKENI. This CDR3 is 17 amino acids long. Unmatched junction bases numbered 6, after V lost 0 bases and J lost 0 bases. As to this clone: Its matching antigen is unknown.

The V gene is TRBV18, the J gene TRBJ2-7; 9 bases line up with TRBD1. The origin of this receptor is a human donor in good health. The sequenced sample was Tregs from blood cultured with allogeneic cells. The CDR3 sequence is CASSPPRTGGGSYEQYF. CDR3 in DNA: TGTGCCAGCTCACCACCTCGTACAGGGGGCGGCTCCTACGAGCAGTACTTC.